What follows is one T cell receptor beta chain and its context. Its antigen is not yet known. No much larger clone exists at a distance of one base, and base qualities are not known. V sheds 0 bases and J sheds 3 bases, leaving 9 bases between their ends. In the germline V gene, CDR1 corresponds to SGHVS and CDR2 to FQNEAQ. Including the terminal cysteine and phenylalanine, the CDR3 comprises 15 residues. Only the CDR3 part of the read is kept: 45 bases, read in frame from the first base. The sample is drawn from a study of identical twins (dated by TCRdb to between 2015 and 2016). Concerning the study at large: To test whether fetal clonotypes persist, the study used deep sequencing on TCR alpha and beta repertoires from monozygotic twins, unrelated adults of various ages, and cord blood. To rule out contamination, replicate twin experiments were performed at different times with different library preparation protocols. The research as a whole found: Compared with coincidental sharing between unrelated individuals, out-of-frame TCR alpha sequences shared between twins showed an excess of sequences with low generation probability. The excess sharing between twins in beta out-of-frame sequences was weaker because fewer shared sequences reduced the signal-to-noise ratio. Out-of-frame TCR alpha sharing in monozygotic twins was systematically underestimated by recombination models, whereas sharing between unrelated individuals was in agreement with the recombination models. Abundant cord blood beta clonotypes carried fewer insertions; young adult naive repertoires showed a weaker similar trend, while memory repertoires showed none. Zero-insertion analyses could be partly confounded by invariant T cells such as MAIT and iNKT, though diverse VJ usage argued against such confounding for most clonotypes. Because the same donors could not be followed over many years, the conclusions relied on cross-sectional statistical analysis.

Library prep was done by 5' RACE. The listed sequencing device is Illumina HiSeq 2000. A universal primer binding site was introduced by template switching, and a unique molecular identifier was present in the final cDNA, enabling accurate counting of TCR cDNA molecules. First-strand cDNA for TCR alpha and beta chains was synthesized from specific primers in the conserved constant-segment region. Each cDNA library was double barcoded, with a SMART-Mk sample barcode plus Illumina barcodes, to control for contamination. Two successive PCR steps introduced TruSeq adapter sequences along with Illumina sample barcodes. TCR alpha and beta cDNA libraries were sequenced on the Illumina HiSeq platform with custom primers. The published analysis was carried out like this. MiGEC processed the raw reads to extract unique molecular identifiers, while MiXCR was used to determine the CDR3 positions. For each individual, recombination models were inferred using an EM algorithm with the repgenHMM and IGoR tools. The tcR package in R was used for shared clonotype analysis, with sharing normalized by the product of cloneset sizes. To study raw recombination without the effects of thymic and clonal selection, out-of-frame nonproductive sequences were analyzed. The raw public reads went through TCRdb reprocessing: fastp at Q25, MiXCR clone calling, in-frame beta chains kept. Identical CDR3 protein sequences are pooled into one entry, listed with their most common genes and DNA. The V and J calls were not made by the authors but by TCRdb's processing. The sample records 260,000 or so distinct CDR3 sequences, 6% to 8.5% of which are singletons. The ten largest account for around 5.4% of the sample.

All donors were healthy Caucasians. Three pairs of female monozygotic twins, all aged roughly 18 to 30 years, made up the twin cohort. Positive isolation kits from Invitrogen were used to isolate CD4+ and CD8+ T cell populations. This same sample was also taken into another study, of yellow fever vaccine responses in identical twins. As the second publication notes: According to the authors, in identical twins the way T cells responded to vaccination appeared partly convergent and partly personalized. In the study, vaccine-responding T cell clones were precisely tracked in identical twins.

The chain uses TRBV7-8 and TRBJ1-5; perhaps TRBD1 is the D gene, with 5 bases matching. Sequences were obtained from CD8+ T cells sorted from blood. The TCR originated in a woman in her late teens or twenties in good health. The CDR3 protein is CASSLAVGTNQPQHF. The nucleotide sequence is given as TGTGCCAGCAGCTTAGCGGTAGGGACCAATCAGCCCCAGCATTTT.